These 12 T cell receptor beta chains were all obtained from the same sample, sequenced in a study. TCRdb used MiXCR to reprocess the 5' RACE reads, holding one entry per CDR3 protein. The profile shows approximately 44,000 distinct CDR3 sequences, 29% of them singletons. Sequences were obtained from memory CD4+ T cells sorted from a lymph node. Subset of the sample: memory CD4+ T cells, CD4+CD45RO+CD25-. These receptors came from a female donor with breast cancer.

There are many counts of this clonotype. V usage is TRBV5-4 and J usage is TRBJ2-3; D might be TRBD2 (6 bases). The CDR3 runs 14 residues. The germline CDR1 and CDR2 sequences are SGHNT and YYREEE (reference sequence). V was pared by 5 bases and J by 1 base, with 11 bases between. The CDR3 protein is CASRRELRTDTQYF. DNA for the CDR3: TGTGCCAGCAGACGGGAGTTACGCACAGATACGCAGTATTTT.

This clonotype showed up just a few times. The rearrangement joins TRBV12-3 or TRBV12-4 to TRBJ2-5, with 7 bases identical to TRBD2. Germline trimming cut 3 bases from V and 4 bases from J; bases unmatched to any gene: 8. The length of the CDR3 is 15 residues. CDR3 sequence (DNA): TGTGCCAGCAGTTTTGGGCCCCGCGGGAGAGAGACCCAGTACTTC. It codes for CASSFGPRGRETQYF.

The chain couples TRBV28 to TRBJ2-7; D may match TRBD1 or TRBD2 (5 bases each). The CDR3 runs 13 residues. CDR1 and CDR2 from the germline V gene are MDHEN and SYDVKM. V lost 4 bases, J lost 2 bases, and 9 bases lay in between. CDR3 bases: TGTGCCAGCAGTTGGGACGGCACCTACGAGCAGTACTTC. Its protein product is CASSWDGTYEQYF.

This chain joins TRBV29-1 and TRBJ2-7; D possibly matches TRBD1 or TRBD2 (5 bases each). CDR1 SQVTM and CDR2 ANQGSEA come from the germline V gene. V lost 0 bases and J lost 6, with 6 bases in between. The CDR3 has 11 amino acids. The CDR3: CSVEDGGEQYF. CDR3 nucleotides: TGCAGCGTTGAAGATGGGGGCGAGCAGTACTTC.

The chain couples TRBV20-1 to TRBJ2-7; TRBD2 agrees at 11 bases. The CDR3 is made up of 14 amino acids. V was clipped by 6 bases and J by 3 bases; unmatched bases: 7. Germline V gene data show CDR1 as DFQATT and CDR2 as SNEGSKA (reference sequence). The CDR3 DNA sequence: TGCAGTGCAACGACCGGGACTAGCGGCTACGAGCAGTACTTC. Protein sequence: CSATTGTSGYEQYF.

This rearrangement joins TRBV28 to TRBJ2-3, with 11 bases that match TRBD2. CDR1 is MDHEN and CDR2 is SYDVKM in the germline V gene. This CDR3 contains 16 residues. V was clipped by 4 bases and J by 2 bases; unmatched bases: 5. For the CDR3, the DNA is TGTGCCAGCAGTTCCCTAGCGGGGGGCCTCACAGATACGCAGTATTTT. Amino acid sequence: CASSSLAGGLTDTQYF.

This clonotype was counted a few times. The chain joins TRBV5-1 to TRBJ1-1; TRBD1 is a possible D gene (5 bases). This CDR3 region has 13 residues. Germline CDR1 SGHRS, CDR2 YFSETQ. V was clipped by 3 bases and J by 6 bases, with 12 bases between them. The CDR3: CASSYPDSAEAFF. Written as DNA, the CDR3 is TGCGCCAGCAGCTACCCCGACAGTGCTGAAGCTTTCTTT.

The CDR3 DNA reads TGTGCCAGCAGCATCCGTGGGGAGGGGGGCTACGAGCAGTACTTC. Translated, it gives CASSIRGEGGYEQYF. This sequence joins TRBV7-2 and TRBJ2-7; tentative D call: TRBD2 (7 bases). Germline V gene data show CDR1 as SGHTA and CDR2 as FQGNSA. V shed 5 bases and J shed 3 bases, with 17 bases lying between them. The CDR3 extends over 15 amino acids.

This clonotype appeared a few times. The chain joins TRBV5-1 to TRBJ2-3; 11 bases align to TRBD1. Germline trimming cut 2 bases from V and 4 bases from J; bases unmatched to any gene: 6. The germline gives CDR1 SGHRS, CDR2 YFSETQ. The CDR3 loop spans 16 amino acids. In DNA, the CDR3 is TGCGCCAGCAGCTTCTGGACAGGGGGCGCCTCAGATACGCAGTATTTT. It translates to CASSFWTGGASDTQYF.

This clonotype was counted between two and nine times. V and J are TRBV7-9 and TRBJ2-3; 10 bases are a match to TRBD2. The CDR3 has 16 amino acids. Germline V gene sequence: CDR1 SEHNR, CDR2 FQNEAQ (reference sequence). V lost 5 bases, J lost 1 base, and 6 bases stayed unmatched. The CDR3 nucleotides read TGTGCCAGCAGCCCCTGGACTAGCGGCCGCACAGATACGCAGTATTTT. As protein: CASSPWTSGRTDTQYF.

At least ten counts were recorded for this clonotype. For the CDR3, the DNA is TGTGCCAGCAGCTGGGGGGCGGGTGAAGCTTTCTTT. Its translation: CASSWGAGEAFF. J is TRBJ1-1 and V is TRBV5-6, with D perhaps TRBD1 (6 bases). Germline-derived CDR1 and CDR2 are SGHDT and YYEEEE. V shed 3 bases and J shed 7 bases, with 10 bases lying between them. The CDR3 loop spans 12 amino acids.

In the case of this clonotype: The junction differs from germline at one of its ends, possibly a read error. In nucleotides, the CDR3 is TGTGCCAGCAGCTTCTTGGGCGGGGAAACCGGGGAGCTGTCTTTT. This sequence encodes CASSFLGGETGELSF. This chain links TRBV7-6 with TRBJ2-2; the D gene is possibly TRBD2 (6 bases). Germline CDR1 reads SGHVS; CDR2 reads FNYEAQ. This CDR3 comprises 15 residues.